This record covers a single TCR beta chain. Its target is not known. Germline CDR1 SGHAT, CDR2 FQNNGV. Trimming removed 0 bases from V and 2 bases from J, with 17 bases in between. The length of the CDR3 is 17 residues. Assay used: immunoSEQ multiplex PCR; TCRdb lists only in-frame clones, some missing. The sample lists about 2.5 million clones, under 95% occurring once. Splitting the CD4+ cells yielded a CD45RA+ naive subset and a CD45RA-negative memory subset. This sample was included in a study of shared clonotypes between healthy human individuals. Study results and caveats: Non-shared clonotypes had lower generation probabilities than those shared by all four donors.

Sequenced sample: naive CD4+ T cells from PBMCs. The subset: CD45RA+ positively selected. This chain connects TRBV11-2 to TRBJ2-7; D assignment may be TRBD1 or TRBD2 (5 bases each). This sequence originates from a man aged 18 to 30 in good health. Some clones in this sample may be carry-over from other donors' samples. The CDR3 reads CASSLDRGQGGTYEQYF. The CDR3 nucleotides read TGTGCCAGCAGCTTAGATCGGGGTCAGGGCGGCACCTACGAGCAGTACTTC.